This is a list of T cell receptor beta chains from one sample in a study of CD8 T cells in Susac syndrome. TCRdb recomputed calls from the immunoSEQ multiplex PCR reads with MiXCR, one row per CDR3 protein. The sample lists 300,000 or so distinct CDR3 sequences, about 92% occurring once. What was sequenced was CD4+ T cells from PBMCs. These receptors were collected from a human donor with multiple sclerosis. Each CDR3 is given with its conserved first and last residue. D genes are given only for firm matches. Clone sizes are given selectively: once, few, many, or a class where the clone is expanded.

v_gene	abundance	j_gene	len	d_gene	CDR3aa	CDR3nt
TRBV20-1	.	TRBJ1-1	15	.	CSATPARASGTEAFF	TGCAGTGCTACCCCCGCCAGGGCGTCGGGCACTGAAGCTTTCTTT
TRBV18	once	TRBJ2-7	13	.	CASSPALPNEQYF	TGTGCCAGCTCACCGGCCTTGCCCAACGAGCAGTACTTC
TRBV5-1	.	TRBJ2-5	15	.	CASSLTGNYQETQYF	TGCGCCAGCAGCTTGACAGGCAATTACCAAGAGACCCAGTACTTC
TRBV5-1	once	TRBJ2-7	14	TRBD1	CASSLGTGSREQYF	TGCGCCAGCAGCTTAGGGACAGGTAGCCGCGAGCAGTACTTC
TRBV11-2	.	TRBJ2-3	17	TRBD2	CASSLDFIQRGADTQYF	TGTGCCAGCAGCTTAGATTTTATTCAGCGGGGGGCAGATACGCAGTATTTT
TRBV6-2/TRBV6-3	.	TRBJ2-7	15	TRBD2	CASRPGASGDYEQYF	TGTGCCAGCAGACCCGGGGCTAGCGGGGACTACGAGCAGTACTTC
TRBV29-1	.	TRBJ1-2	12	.	CSVVPRGYGYTF	TGCAGCGTTGTACCGCGGGGCTATGGCTACACCTTC
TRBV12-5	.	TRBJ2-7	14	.	CASGISRTAGRQYF	TGTGCTAGTGGCATATCGCGGACAGCCGGAAGGCAGTACTTC
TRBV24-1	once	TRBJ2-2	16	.	CATSENSPSNTGELFF	TGTGCCACCAGTGAAAACTCGCCCTCGAACACCGGGGAGCTGTTTTTT
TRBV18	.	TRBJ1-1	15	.	CASSLFPGENTEAFF	TGTGCCAGCTCACTCTTTCCGGGGGAGAACACTGAAGCTTTCTTT
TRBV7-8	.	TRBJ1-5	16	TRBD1	CASSIQTGFGNQPQHF	TGTGCCAGCAGCATCCAGACAGGGTTTGGCAATCAGCCCCAGCATTTT
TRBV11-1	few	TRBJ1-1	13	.	CASSLELYTEAFF	TGTGCCAGCAGCTTAGAGCTATACACTGAAGCTTTCTTT
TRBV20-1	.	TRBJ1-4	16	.	CSAQDRQSATNEKLFF	TGCAGTGCGCAGGACAGACAATCTGCAACTAATGAAAAACTGTTTTTT
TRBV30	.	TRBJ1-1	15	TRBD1	CAWSAKPGTGSKAFF	TGTGCCTGGAGTGCCAAACCGGGGACAGGGTCGAAAGCTTTCTTT
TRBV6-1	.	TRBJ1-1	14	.	CASSPAGMNTEAFF	TGTGCCAGCAGTCCTGCGGGAATGAACACTGAAGCTTTCTTT
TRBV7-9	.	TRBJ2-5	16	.	CASSLARSTYQETQYF	TGTGCCAGCAGCTTAGCAAGAAGCACGTACCAAGAGACCCAGTACTTC
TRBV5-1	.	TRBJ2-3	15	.	CASSFGPPFTDTQYF	TGCGCCAGCAGCTTCGGACCCCCCTTCACAGATACGCAGTATTTT